This is a list of T cell receptor beta chains from one sample in a study of patients and donors after allogeneic stem cell transplantation. In TCRdb, the RT-PCR reads were re-called with MiXCR into one record per CDR3 protein. The sample holds about 57,000 distinct CDR3 sequences; roughly 13% are singletons and the top ten take 25% to 40%. The sequencing input was blood, either unsorted or a sorted T cell fraction (not recorded which). Receptors were obtained from a human donor who was either an allogeneic HSCT recipient or a stem cell or donor lymphocyte infusion donor (not recorded which). It is not recorded whose cells these are; they may come from a transplant donor. Each CDR3 is given with its conserved first and last residue.

CDR3 length: 16; J gene: TRBJ2-2; V gene: TRBV7-7; CDR3 protein: CASSSAPRHRAGELFF
CDR3 length: 13; J gene: TRBJ2-3; V gene: TRBV7-9; CDR3 protein: CASSHRTQDTQYF
CDR3 length: 14; J gene: TRBJ1-2; V gene: TRBV6-5; CDR3 protein: CASSYSTGNYGYTF
CDR3 length: 14; J gene: TRBJ1-1; V gene: TRBV18; CDR3 protein: CASSPSGTVIEAFF
CDR3 length: 17; J gene: TRBJ2-7; V gene: TRBV5-1; CDR3 protein: CASSLEIQKKGMYEQYF
CDR3 length: 17; J gene: TRBJ2-2; V gene: TRBV5-1; CDR3 protein: CASSWGAAGTNTGELFF
CDR3 length: 14; J gene: TRBJ1-3; V gene: TRBV20-1; CDR3 protein: CSASLPGSTNTIYF
CDR3 length: 17; J gene: TRBJ2-3; V gene: TRBV4-1; CDR3 protein: CASSQGLFGRRLDTQYF
CDR3 length: 14; J gene: TRBJ2-3; V gene: TRBV29-1; CDR3 protein: CSVRGPKVTDTQYF
CDR3 length: 15; J gene: TRBJ2-7; V gene: TRBV28; CDR3 protein: CASSLSYEGTDEQYF
CDR3 length: 15; J gene: TRBJ2-1; V gene: TRBV7-7; CDR3 protein: CASSLVADSEDEQFF
CDR3 length: 14; J gene: TRBJ2-3; V gene: TRBV7-6; CDR3 protein: CASSPQSLLDTQYF
CDR3 length: 18; J gene: TRBJ1-2; V gene: TRBV27; CDR3 protein: CASTLSGQGKRLNYGYTF
CDR3 length: 15; J gene: TRBJ2-3; V gene: TRBV13; CDR3 protein: CASSFSLLSTDTQYF
CDR3 length: 14; J gene: TRBJ2-7; V gene: TRBV20-1; CDR3 protein: CSAIRDQAVPEQYF
CDR3 length: 19; J gene: TRBJ2-1; V gene: TRBV12-5; CDR3 protein: CASGLVGGLAGENNNEQFF
CDR3 length: 16; J gene: TRBJ2-3; V gene: TRBV20-1; CDR3 protein: CSARVNTGGAGDTQYF
CDR3 length: 13; J gene: TRBJ1-3; V gene: TRBV18; CDR3 protein: CASSPGSGNTIYF
CDR3 length: 11; J gene: TRBJ1-2; V gene: TRBV29-1; CDR3 protein: CSVDLDYGYTF
CDR3 length: 16; J gene: TRBJ2-5; V gene: TRBV9; CDR3 protein: CASSVDLAGGQETQYF
CDR3 length: 15; J gene: TRBJ2-7; V gene: TRBV20-1; CDR3 protein: CSARDQGGSSYEQYF
CDR3 length: 15; J gene: TRBJ2-1; V gene: TRBV6-5; CDR3 protein: CASSPDRLLYNEQFF
CDR3 length: 16; J gene: TRBJ2-1; V gene: TRBV7-7; CDR3 protein: CASSSTTSGDYNEQFF
CDR3 length: 13; J gene: TRBJ1-1; V gene: TRBV25-1; CDR3 protein: CASTPTGNTEAFF
CDR3 length: 15; J gene: TRBJ2-5; V gene: TRBV10-3; CDR3 protein: CAISESKGLTETQYF
CDR3 length: 14; J gene: TRBJ2-1; V gene: TRBV7-3; CDR3 protein: CASSPDRVSDEQFF
CDR3 length: 14; J gene: TRBJ1-2; V gene: TRBV6-5; CDR3 protein: CASSYQASNYGYTF
CDR3 length: 13; J gene: TRBJ2-1; V gene: TRBV10-3; CDR3 protein: CAISVKESYEQFF
CDR3 length: 22; J gene: TRBJ1-5; V gene: TRBV12-3/TRBV12-4; CDR3 protein: CASSLVYHRVLPGGPSNQPQHF
CDR3 length: 14; J gene: TRBJ2-7; V gene: TRBV18; CDR3 protein: CASSLGDSLYEQYF
CDR3 length: 14; J gene: TRBJ1-1; V gene: TRBV2; CDR3 protein: CASSEQSFNTEAFF
CDR3 length: 16; J gene: TRBJ2-7; V gene: TRBV20-1; CDR3 protein: CSARQPGLGLSYEQYF
CDR3 length: 13; J gene: TRBJ2-1; V gene: TRBV27; CDR3 protein: CASTDRRPNEQFF
CDR3 length: 16; J gene: TRBJ1-4; V gene: TRBV7-2; CDR3 protein: CASSLAGAGSGEKLFF
CDR3 length: 15; J gene: TRBJ2-7; V gene: TRBV7-6; CDR3 protein: CASSATGASSYEQYF
CDR3 length: 15; J gene: TRBJ2-2; V gene: TRBV5-1; CDR3 protein: CASSLEQGFHGELFF